This T cell receptor beta chain came from a study of graft-versus-host responses after intestinal transplantation. Overall study: Anti-thymocyte globulin served as induction for all recipients, who then took tacrolimus and steroids for about 3 years.

Study-level results: Peak levels of circulating GvH clones tracked with early post-transplant HvG declines.

This table comes from immunoSEQ multiplex PCR, and its TCRdb copy is limited to in-frame clones, with some not included. The data contain tens of thousands of clones, about nine tenths of them singletons. With respect to this clone: The antigen remains unidentified.

The sample in question was unstimulated CD4+ T cells sorted from spleen or lymph node cells, obtained before intestinal transplant. This receptor was obtained from a human donor who received an intestinal transplant.

As DNA, the CDR3 is TGTGCCAGCAGTTTCGGGGAATCATCTGGAAACACCATATATTTT. Translation: CASSFGESSGNTIYF. The chain has TRBV11-3 and TRBJ1-3; D ambiguous. V dropped 6 bases and J dropped 1 base, with 13 bases sitting between them. This CDR3 has 15 amino acids. Germline loops: CDR1 SGHNT, CDR2 YENEEA.